This T cell receptor beta chain was documented in a study of T cells in Graves' hyperthyroidism and ophthalmopathy. Pregnant or lactating patients were excluded, as were those with uncontrolled infection or other autoimmune disease. Together with thyroid ultrasound, orbital computed tomography, serum thyroxine and TRAb, clinical symptoms were used for diagnoses. In this sample, this clonotype turned up many times. As yet, its antigen is unknown. What was amplified from RNA transcripts were TCR beta CDR3 regions. Primed by the HTBI set, a first-round RT-PCR was run on the TCR CDR3. MiXCR was run by TCRdb on the multiplex PCR reads, yielding one entry per CDR3 protein. The sample shows about 570,000 distinct CDR3 sequences, under 60% of them seen only once. General observations from the study: Onset of ophthalmopathy came a median approximately 6.9 months after the model predicted it. Stable hyperthyroidism was separated from ophthalmopathy by a model based on 13 V-J features.

The receptor was isolated from an adult woman with Graves' disease, either hyperthyroidism or ophthalmopathy (not recorded which). The sequenced sample consisted of peripheral blood or thyroid tissue (not recorded which).

The CDR3 here is CASSQGRQGIGSPLHF. In DNA, the CDR3 is TGCGCCAGCAGCCAAGGCAGACAGGGGATCGGGTCACCCCTCCACTTT. The J gene is TRBJ1-6, the V gene TRBV4-1; 8 bases align to TRBD1. This CDR3 has 16 residues. CDR1 and CDR2 (germline): MGHRA, YSYEKL. With V trimmed by 1 base and J by 10 bases, 9 bases remained unmatched.